This TCR beta chain appears in the sequencing data of a study of blood T cell repertoires in COVID-19. Clones were sequenced by immunoSEQ multiplex PCR, and TCRdb holds only the in-frame ones, with some missing. The sample consists of 200,000 to 250,000 clones, approximately 85% of them appearing once. This CDR3 has 16 amino acids. After removal of 0 bases from V and 4 bases from J, the junction contained 4 bases not matched to a gene. The germline V gene has CDR1 LGHDT and CDR2 YNNKEL (reference sequence). Sequences were obtained from peripheral blood. This TCR came from a woman in her 70s with acute or convalescent COVID-19. This rearrangement joins TRBV3-1 (or the pseudogene TRBV3-2) to TRBJ1-2, with 11 bases lining up with TRBD1. In DNA form, the CDR3 reads TGTGCCAGCAGCCAAGACGGGACAGGGGGTAGCTATGGCTACACCTTC. This codes for CASSQDGTGGSYGYTF.